Shown below are 15 T cell receptor beta chains from a single sample sequenced in a study of cytomegalovirus exposure and HLA in healthy donors. PCR was performed using 60 Vbeta and 13 Jbeta primers. Profiled with immunoSEQ multiplex PCR; TCRdb holds only in-frame clones, not every one. The table records some 140,000 clones, 70% to 80% of them present only once. The sequenced sample was PBMCs. The receptors shown here come from a man aged 25 to 40 in good health and CMV-seropositive.

This clone appeared a single time. The V and J genes are TRBV18 and TRBJ2-4; a possible D gene is TRBD1 (6 bases). V was pared by 1 base and J by 4 bases, with 14 bases between. Germline CDR1 and CDR2: KGHSH and LQKENI. This CDR3 region has 16 residues. CDR3 bases: TGTGCCAGCTCACCACAATCCGGGACAATGAAAAACATTCAGTACTTC. Protein sequence: CASSPQSGTMKNIQYF.

V usage is TRBV15 and J usage is TRBJ2-5; TRBD1 matches at 9 bases. V trimming: 1 base; J trimming: 5 bases; junction bases outside the gene matches: 8. Per the germline V gene, CDR1 is LNHNV and CDR2 is YYDKDF (reference sequence). The CDR3 consists of 16 residues. For the CDR3, the DNA is TGTGCCACCAGCAGAGGGTCGGACAGGGGCCGGGAGACCCAGTACTTC. As protein: CATSRGSDRGRETQYF.

The chain uses TRBV6-6 and TRBJ1-5; 10 nucleotides line up with TRBD1. V dropped 6 bases and J dropped 3; count of bases not matched to a gene: 8. CDR3 length: 16 residues. The V gene's germline CDR1 is MNHNY and CDR2 SVGAGI (reference sequence). CDR3 nucleotides: TGTGCCAGCAGACGGACAGGGGGAATGAACAATCAGCCCCAGCATTTT. This gives the protein CASRRTGGMNNQPQHF.

The chain is built from TRBV19 and TRBJ2-5, with unresolved D. The ends were cut back, 4 bases at V and 5 bases at J, with 14 bases in the middle. Germline values: CDR1 LNHDA, CDR2 SQIVND (reference sequence). This CDR3 spans 14 amino acids. CDR3 loop: CASSRAGKAETQYF. The DNA of the CDR3 is TGTGCCAGTAGTAGGGCAGGAAAGGCGGAGACCCAGTACTTC.

The chain has TRBV10-3 and TRBJ2-7; D is perhaps TRBD2 (5 bases). The CDR3 runs 15 residues. The V and J ends lost 0 bases and 0 bases respectively, with 9 bases between them. The germline gives CDR1 ENHRY, CDR2 SYGVKD. This CDR3 reads CAISESSESSYEQYF. The CDR3 nucleotides are TGTGCCATCAGTGAGTCTAGCGAGAGCTCCTACGAGCAGTACTTC.

J is TRBJ2-7 and V is TRBV28; TRBD1 agrees at 9 bases. CDR1 MDHEN and CDR2 SYDVKM come from the germline V gene. The CDR3 length is 17 residues. V trimming: 7 bases; J trimming: 0 bases; junction bases outside the gene matches: 13. CDR3 in amino acids: CASIGGQGILGSYEQYF. The CDR3, as DNA: TGTGCCAGCATAGGGGGACAGGGCATTTTGGGCTCCTACGAGCAGTACTTC.

This chain uses TRBV10-3 with TRBJ2-5; D is perhaps TRBD1 (5 bases). Trimming took 2 bases from V and 2 from J, leaving 15 bases between them. Germline CDR1 ENHRY, CDR2 SYGVKD. The CDR3 covers 16 residues. CDR3 residues: CAISEPSGAKQETQYF. The CDR3 nucleotides read TGTGCCATCAGTGAGCCCTCTGGGGCAAAACAAGAGACCCAGTACTTC.

V and J are TRBV7-2 and TRBJ2-7; 10 nucleotides match TRBD1. The V gene end was trimmed by 5 bases and the J gene end by 3 bases; junction bases not matched to a gene: 13. From germline, CDR1 is SGHTA and CDR2 FQGNSA. CDR3 length: 17 amino acids. Here the CDR3 reads CASSQRERQGANYEQYF. The CDR3 nucleotides read TGTGCCAGCAGCCAAAGGGAAAGACAGGGGGCCAACTACGAGCAGTACTTC.

The genes are TRBV5-1 and TRBJ2-7; D unclear. The germline V gene has CDR1 SGHRS and CDR2 YFSETQ. V lost 1 base, J lost 0 bases, and 5 bases lay in between. This CDR3 is built from 13 residues. CDR3 in DNA: TGCGCCAGCAGCTTGCCCCGCTCCTACGAGCAGTACTTC. It codes for CASSLPRSYEQYF. Full variable domain (missing parts from reference TRBV5-1 and TRBJ2-7): KAGVTQTPRYLIKTRGQQVTLSCSPISGHRSVSWYQQTPGQGLQFLFEYFSETQRNKGNFPGRFSGRQFSNSRSEMNVSTLELGDSALYLCASSLPRSYEQYFGPGTRLTVT.

The chain carries TRBV27 and TRBJ1-1, with D uncertain. CDR3 size: 13 residues. The V end was cut by 6 bases, the J end by 2 bases, with 10 bases between. Germline CDR1 MNHEY, CDR2 SMNVEV (reference sequence). The CDR3: CASRFRGNTEAFF. The CDR3 DNA reads as TGTGCCAGCAGGTTTCGGGGAAACACTGAAGCTTTCTTT.

The chain links TRBV28 to TRBJ1-2; 9 positions match TRBD1. This CDR3 is 17 amino acids long. Trimming cost V 5 bases and J 0 bases; bases outside gene matches: 10. CDR1 and CDR2 from the germline V gene are MDHEN and SYDVKM. The CDR3 sequence: CASSLIRGQGTNYGYTF. The CDR3 nucleotides read TGTGCCAGCAGTCTAATTCGCGGACAGGGGACTAACTATGGCTACACCTTC.

The chain combines TRBV30 with TRBJ2-2; possible D gene TRBD1, 5 bases. The germline V and J ends were trimmed by 4 bases and 1 base, with 10 bases remaining between them. Germline CDR1 and CDR2: GTSNPN and SVGIG (reference sequence). The CDR3 extends over 14 amino acids. CDR3 DNA: TGTGCCTGGATCCCACAGGAGAACACCGGGGAGCTGTTTTTT. Amino acids: CAWIPQENTGELFF.

The chain joins TRBV15 to TRBJ2-1; 8 bases agree with TRBD2. CDR1 and CDR2 from the germline V gene are LNHNV and YYDKDF (reference sequence). The length of the CDR3 is 14 residues. V gave up 11 bases and J gave up 7 bases; unmatched junction bases: 13. The CDR3 spells CAASSGTSSNEQFF. Here the CDR3 DNA reads TGTGCCGCCTCATCCGGGACTAGTAGTAATGAGCAGTTCTTC.

This clone was counted only a few times. This chain's CDR3 is CASSSGGGETQYF. CDR3 in DNA: TGCGCCAGCAGCTCGGGGGGGGGAGAGACCCAGTACTTC. This chain links TRBV5-1 with TRBJ2-5; 8 bases agree with TRBD2. Unmatched junction bases numbered 2, after V lost 3 bases and J lost 4 bases. Germline assignment: CDR1 SGHRS and CDR2 YFSETQ. This CDR3 has 13 amino acids.

The CDR3 reads CASRTGTEIFEQYF. The CDR3 DNA reads TGTGCCAGCAGGACCGGGACAGAGATTTTCGAGCAGTACTTC. J is TRBJ2-7 and V is TRBV27, with 7 bases fitting TRBD1. The V segment lost 6 bases and the J segment 6 bases; nucleotides outside the gene matches: 11. This CDR3 is built from 14 residues. Germline V lookup: CDR1 MNHEY, CDR2 SMNVEV (reference sequence).